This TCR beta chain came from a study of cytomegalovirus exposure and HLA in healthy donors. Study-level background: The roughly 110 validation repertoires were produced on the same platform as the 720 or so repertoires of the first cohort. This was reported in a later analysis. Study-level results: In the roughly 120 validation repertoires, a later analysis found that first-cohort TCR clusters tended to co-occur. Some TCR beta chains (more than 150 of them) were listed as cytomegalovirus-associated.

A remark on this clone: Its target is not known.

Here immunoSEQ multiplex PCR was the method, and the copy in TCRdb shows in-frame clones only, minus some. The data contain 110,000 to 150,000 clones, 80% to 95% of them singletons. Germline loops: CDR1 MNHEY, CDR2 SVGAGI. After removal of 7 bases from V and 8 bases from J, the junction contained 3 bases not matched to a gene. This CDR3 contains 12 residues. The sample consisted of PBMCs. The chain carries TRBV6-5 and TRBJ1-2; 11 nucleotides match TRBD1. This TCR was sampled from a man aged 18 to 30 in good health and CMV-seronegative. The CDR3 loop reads CASTGQGGGYTF. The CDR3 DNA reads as TGTGCCAGCACGGGACAGGGGGGCGGCTACACCTTC.